This T cell receptor (beta chain) was recovered during a study of CD8 T cells in ankylosing spondylitis. General study points: The study looked at matched synovial fluid samples from ankylosing spondylitis patients. Disease-linked clones were reported to be significantly enriched there. Blood from ankylosing spondylitis patients appeared to carry a characteristic eight-variant TCR beta motif. Peripheral blood held disease-linked clones only at relatively low frequency, and these were CD8+. Existing reports had already noted some motif variants in reactive arthritis synovial fluid and blood.

J gave up 5 bases and V 2 bases, and 13 bases lay outside the gene matches. Per the germline V gene, CDR1 is ENHRY and CDR2 is SYGVKD. The CDR3 is 17 residues long. Details on this clonotype: Its antigen is unidentified.

A quantitative 5'-RACE method, one with molecular barcodes, was used to make TCR beta libraries. TCRdb re-called the 5' RACE reads through MiXCR, storing one row per CDR3 protein. The table shows approximately 300,000 distinct CDR3 sequences, with roughly 8% occurring only once. This sequence originates from a male donor with ankylosing spondylitis. The chain links TRBV10-3 to TRBJ2-3; TRBD2 agrees at 7 bases. Material for sequencing was blood, either unsorted or a sorted T cell fraction (not recorded which). CDR3 in DNA: TGTGCCATCAGTGAGCCGCGGGGGACGGGAGAAGAAGATACGCAGTATTTT. It codes for CAISEPRGTGEEDTQYF.